This TCR beta chain was identified in a study of long-term antiretroviral therapy in people with HIV. Study-wide results and caveats: HIV repertoires had narrower CDR3 length ranges than controls. Regardless of time point, clones expanded before ART dominated the repertoire.

With regard to this clone: Its cognate antigen is unknown.

An immunoSEQ assay, version v3.0, was performed at survey level. Repertoires were generated with immunoSEQ multiplex PCR, while TCRdb's copy carries only in-frame clones and drops some. The table has around 20,000 clones, roughly 80% seen once. The CDR3 runs to 12 residues. Trimming shortened V by 5 bases and J by 7 bases, and 8 bases separated the two germline ends. Germline V gene sequence: CDR1 PRHDT, CDR2 FYEKMQ (reference sequence). V and J are TRBV13 and TRBJ1-4, with D hard to call. The TCR comes from a woman in her late teens or twenties with HIV. Sequencing used unsorted PBMCs, obtained 0.6 years after starting antiretroviral therapy. CDR3 loop: CASSKEGEKLFF. The CDR3 nucleotides read TGTGCCAGCAGCAAAGAGGGTGAAAAACTGTTTTTT.